This T cell receptor (beta chain) emerged from a study of shared clonotypes between healthy human individuals. Study summary: With ages of 18 to 49, the donors were two women and a few men. CD4 naive and CD4 memory each took three plates per donor, while CD8 naive took two and CD8 memory one.

The V and J ends lost 5 bases and 7 bases respectively, with 14 bases between them. The CDR3 consists of 14 residues. Germline V gives CDR1 MNHNS, CDR2 SASEGT. Assay used: immunoSEQ multiplex PCR; TCRdb lists only in-frame clones, some missing. This table has about 1 million clones, approximately 76% appearing once. This sequence was found in a man between 18 and 29 years old in good health. The gene calls are TRBV6-1 and TRBJ2-2, with D possibly TRBD1 on 5 matching bases. The sequencing sample was made of memory CD4+ T cells sorted from blood. Subset reported: CD45RA-negative fraction. The CDR3 reads CASSLQGKSGELFF. CDR3 sequence (DNA): TGTGCCAGCAGTTTGCAGGGCAAAAGCGGGGAGCTGTTTTTT.